This T cell receptor beta chain appears in the sequencing data of a study of T cell responses to AZD1222 COVID-19 vaccine. Comments on this clone: As yet, its antigen is unknown.

The repertoire was sequenced with immunoSEQ multiplex PCR; TCRdb's copy has only in-frame clones and lacks some. This table has roughly 110,000 clones, 75% to 95% appearing once. Points from the study as a whole: Spike-specific TCR breadth and depth rose after two AZD1222 doses. No day 14 peak samples; only post-peak repertoires were characterized. Donors were mostly white British, more females; clonal diversity possibly underestimated.

V lost 0 bases and J lost 0; bases outside the gene matches: 17. This CDR3 has 21 amino acids. Germline lookup yields CDR1 MNHEY and CDR2 SVGEGT. The origin of this receptor is an adult who received the AZD1222 COVID-19 vaccine. The chain combines TRBV6-2 or TRBV6-3 with TRBJ1-5, with 7 bases lining up with TRBD1. The specimen was peripheral blood, collected 28 days after the second AZD1222 dose. CDR3 sequence: CASSYSMVGTEFLLSNQPQHF. CDR3 nucleotide sequence: TGTGCCAGCAGTTACTCGATGGTTGGGACAGAATTTCTTCTTAGCAATCAGCCCCAGCATTTT.